What follows is one T cell receptor beta chain and its context. Its antigen target is currently unknown. No much larger clonotype is one base removed from it; base qualities were not supplied. The sample belongs to a study of cytomegalovirus exposure and HLA in healthy donors (dated 2017 in TCRdb). A note on the overall study: An earlier analysis of approximately 640 of the donors reported about 250 Gb of sequence data and about 100 million unique TCR beta sequences from about 180 million T cells. The study combined high-throughput TCR immunosequencing, statistical association of individual TCRs with disease status, and machine learning to predict cytomegalovirus infection status. The study was designed to test whether signatures of past pathogen exposure could be identified by cataloging public T cell receptors. In the later analysis, no new phenotypic data were used to find candidate immune exposures; instead, reliance was placed on TCR beta sequences and their occurrence across donors. Approximately 310 gigabases of sequencing data and 80 million or so unique TCR sequences were included in an early release covering over 600 HLA-typed donors. Across 398 genotyped donors of the cohort, an average of approximately 240,000 unique TCR beta nucleotide sequences per donor were sequenced, and roughly 18% of those sequences were non-productive. Of the 300 to 500 genotyped donors, 65% to 90% were placed in the genetic ancestry cluster associated with self-reported Caucasian donors. In an earlier analysis of about 590 of the donors, high-throughput TCR beta sequencing was used to judge whether each TCR beta V gene segment behaved as functional or pseudogenic. In addition to the first cohort of hundreds of subjects, a separate validation cohort of 120 different subjects was used. The number of donors typed differed by locus, with 629-630 for A, B, C, DRB1 and DQB1, more than 500 for DQA1, 600 to 610 for DPA1, and around 460 for DPB1. To study patterns of TCR occurrence, a later analysis re-analyzed previously published TCR beta repertoires from around 700 donors and added high-resolution HLA genotyping. Donor age, sex, ethnicity and CMV serostatus were collected together with the repertoire data. Genome-wide SNP genotypes for about 65% of the 666 donors were used in a later genetic analysis, which treated that subset as a discovery cohort. Both class I and class II loci were covered by HLA typing, at four-digit resolution. The study used immunosequencing to profile the T cell repertoires of several hundred subjects and linked those repertoires to cytomegalovirus serostatus. Several DR-DQ haplotypes were treated as single units for association and clustering because of strong linkage in the cohort. Every repertoire in the discovery cohort had been generated on one and the same sequencing platform.

Libraries were constructed by the immunoSEQ multiplex PCR assay. For the multiplex PCR, a mixture combining 60 forward primers for TCR Vbeta segments and 13 reverse primers for TCR Jbeta segments was used. The CDR3 region of rearranged TCR beta genes was amplified from genomic DNA with a multiplex PCR assay. The Illumina HiSeq System was used to sequence the amplified TCR beta libraries as 87-base-pair reads. The paper's data handling went like this. A later analysis counted 65 million to 90 million unique TCR beta chains across the 550 to 750 repertoires, and 10 million to 12 million of these chains were shared by at least two donors. A nearest-neighbor algorithm error-corrected the raw reads and collapsed the reads into unique sequences, merging closely related sequences to remove PCR and sequencing errors. V, D and J gene segments were assigned by aligning CDR3 sequences to IMGT reference sequences. For a sequence to be retained, a match of at least six nucleotides was required to both a V gene segment and a J gene segment. Rearrangements were classified as productive when the CDR3 lacked stop codons and remained in frame with V and J, and all other rearrangements were classified as non-productive. Following IMGT convention, CDR3 was defined as the stretch from the second conserved V-encoded cysteine to the conserved J-encoded phenylalanine. The earlier analysis of about 610 of the donors excluded sequences that lacked an unambiguous match to a single V gene segment. An earlier analysis of several hundred of the donors called V segments functional above 56.7% productive rearrangements and segregating when the between-donor standard deviation exceeded 5%. A statistical classification framework was developed to diagnose cytomegalovirus status using the catalog of TCR beta chain sequences. In a later analysis, V and J genes were assigned by comparing TCR nucleotide sequences against IMGT/GENE-DB human TR gene sequences. A later analysis assigned CDR3 sequences and most-parsimonious VDJ recombination scenarios with the TCRdist pipeline. In a later analysis, each TCR beta chain was defined by its CDR3 amino acid sequence together with its V-gene family, and reads lacking a unique V-gene family were excluded. A later analysis removed over 500 highly shared, low-generation-probability nucleotide sequences to deal with suspected cross-contamination and a sequencing artifact. A later analysis calculated a clonal expansion index for each public chain from normalized within-repertoire ranks of inferred template counts. A later analysis computed generation probabilities with a VDJ recombination model fitted to out-of-frame rearrangements, and checked the results against IGoR. Hypergeometric tests were used in a later analysis to score TCR-TCR, TCR-HLA and TCR-CMV co-occurrence, with a repertoire-size bias correction applied to the TCR pairs. A later analysis estimated false discovery rates by permuting HLA or CMV assignments 20 times. A later analysis grouped co-occurring TCRs with DBSCAN, adding TCRdist sequence similarity when clustering within HLA-allele-positive subsets. For co-occurrence clustering, repertoires with fewer than 30,000 or more than 120,000 public chains were excluded, along with 5 or 6 repertoires with anomalous nucleotide sharing. TCRdb re-hosts the immuneACCESS table, in-frame sequences only. Its copies lack some clones; in the studies checked, an unresolved V gene accounts for under half of them, and the cause for the rest is not known. That table gives V, J and clone size, and the DNA gave D and trimming. This sample has roughly 150,000 clones in its table, and around three quarters of those were observed once. The ten biggest clones cover about 3.4% of the sample.

Trimming at the junction amounts to 3 bases on V and 9 bases on J, and the germline ends lie 16 bases apart. CDR3 length: 14 amino acids, cysteine to phenylalanine. Only the CDR3 part of the read is kept: 42 bases, read in frame from the first base. Via the germline V gene, CDR1 is SGDLS and CDR2 YYNGEE. The cohort was made up of several hundred healthy bone marrow donors. At the time of sampling, all cohort members were nominally healthy, though unrecorded immune exposures were likely present. The donor was CMV seronegative and belonged to the group of 350 to 400 seronegative cohort members. Every donor gave a peripheral blood sample, and the peripheral blood mononuclear cells from that sample were used for TCR beta sequencing. Genomic DNA was extracted from the blood cell samples with the Qiagen DNeasy Blood Extraction Kit. The study at large found these results: A further reported finding was that TCR beta sequences accurately predicted the HLA-A and HLA-B alleles for most subjects in the first cohort. Some IMGT-functional V segments, including TRBV6-2 and TRBV6-3, could not be told apart with the 87-base-pair reads, so those segments were excluded. A later analysis associated about 17,000 TCR beta sequences with specific HLA alleles at a false discovery rate of 0.05. HLA typing was unavailable for some donors at each locus, so association tests used only the typed subset. V-gene and J-gene trimming of TCR beta chains was associated with a missense DCLRE1C variant in a later genetic analysis, and the association was replicated in an independent cohort. The study gave a list of over 150 TCR beta chains associated with cytomegalovirus. The authors suggested that the approach could potentially be generalized to other disease states and immunological phenotypes. In a later analysis, the rate of TCR association differed among HLA loci, with DRB1 alleles having the most associated TCRs and HLA-C alleles having the fewest. Correlated functional status among segregating V segments might be attributable to linkage disequilibrium, but an unknown experimental factor could not be ruled out. Because counts were too low, around 17 rarely observed V segments, including chromosome 9 orphons, were left out of the earlier analysis of several hundred of the donors. In vitro tests confirmed that a few of the cytomegalovirus-associated TCR beta chains recognize cytomegalovirus antigens. In a later analysis, HLA-associated TCR beta chains were found to be more clonally expanded and to have lower generation probabilities than equally common non-associated chains. According to a later analysis, parvovirus B19, influenza, CMV and Epstein-Barr virus appeared linked to several top co-occurrence clusters. Most CMV-associated TCR beta chains appeared to be HLA-restricted in a later analysis, and the HLA associations seemed to be driven largely by CMV exposure. This cohort had only TCR beta chains sequenced, and the lack of alpha or paired-chain data limited which features could be detected. Compared with the 666-donor mean, donors in an Asian-associated ancestry cluster had fewer N-insertions in productive TCRs, according to a later genetic analysis. In both the original and validation cohorts, the classifier was reported to diagnose cytomegalovirus status with high specificity and sensitivity. Presence/absence analyses assumed roughly uniform sequencing depth across donors, an assumption that may not hold. Broadly in line with IMGT annotations, most TCR beta V segments showed up in productive rearrangements about 90% or about 30% of the time in an earlier analysis of 450 to 600 of the donors. When HLA alleles, especially DR and DQ, strongly co-occurred, TCR associations were difficult to assign to individual alleles. The sequencing pipeline was judged likely to have produced a cluster of highly shared sequence variants as a technical artifact. The only immune exposure information available for the cohort was CMV serostatus. Most TCR sequences were seen in very few donors, while some public TCRs were found in many individuals.

The sequenced material came from PBMCs. The sequence was obtained from a male donor in good health and CMV-seronegative. The chain employs TRBV9 and TRBJ2-1; the D gene cannot be resolved reliably. The CDR3: CASSAATGLTEQFF. The DNA reads as follows: TGTGCCAGCAGCGCGGCGACTGGCCTCACTGAGCAGTTCTTC.